A selection of T cell receptor beta chains follows, all from one sample in a study of vaccination and CD4 T cells after COVID-19. TCRdb processed the PCR reads anew with MiXCR; each CDR3 protein has one entry. Here the sample spans roughly 12,000 distinct CDR3 sequences, roughly 30% being singletons. These receptors have no identified antigens. The material was CD4+ T cells from blood, cultured in vitro, obtained after SARS-CoV-2 vaccination. These TCRs come from a human donor who had recovered from COVID-19. Each CDR3 is given with its conserved first and last residue. The order of the fields is J gene, D gene, V gene, clone size, CDR3 DNA, CDR3 protein. A D gene is named only where the DNA matches it firmly. Size is omitted from some rows. Given values are once, few, many or a class for expanded clones.

TRBJ1-6,-,TRBV14,-,TGTGCCAGCAGTTCCTCCGGGACTACACCCCTCCACTTT,CASSSSGTTPLHF
TRBJ2-1,-,TRBV2,few,TGTGCCAGCTTCATATGGGACCCCTCCGGTGTTGAGCAGTTCTTC,CASFIWDPSGVEQFF
TRBJ2-7,-,TRBV6-1,-,TGTGCCAGCAGCATACCCACCCGGGGGCACGAGCAGTACTTC,CASSIPTRGHEQYF
TRBJ2-7,TRBD2,TRBV18,-,TGTGCCAGCTCACCACCGGGAGGGATCTCCTACGAGCAGTACTTC,CASSPPGGISYEQYF
TRBJ2-2,TRBD2,TRBV19,few,TGTGCCAGTAGTCTCCTTAGCGGGTCTTCGAACACCGGGGAGCTGTTTTTT,CASSLLSGSSNTGELFF
TRBJ1-1,TRBD1,TRBV6-5,-,TGTGCCAGAAGTTTCCGGGACAGGGGGCAGGCTTTCTTT,CARSFRDRGQAFF
TRBJ1-2,-,TRBV18,-,TGTGCCAGCTCACCTCGTGAGAGAGCTAACTATGGCTACACCTTC,CASSPRERANYGYTF
TRBJ2-3,TRBD1,TRBV11-2,-,TGTGCCAGCAGCTCTTCTCAGGGGGCAGGTGCAGATACGCAGTATTTT,CASSSSQGAGADTQYF
TRBJ1-1,-,TRBV5-1,-,TGCGCCAGCAGCTCATTAAGGACAGAGAACACTGAAGCTTTCTTT,CASSSLRTENTEAFF
TRBJ2-1,TRBD1,TRBV9,few,TGTGCCAGCAGCGTAGGGAAGGGGGGCAGGGGGCCCCTCAATGAGCAGTTCTTC,CASSVGKGGRGPLNEQFF
TRBJ2-3,-,TRBV7-3,-,TGTGCCAGCAGCCTACTGCTACCCACAGATACGCAGTATTTT,CASSLLLPTDTQYF
TRBJ2-5,TRBD2,TRBV19,few,TGTGCCAGTAGTATAGGTGAACTAGCGGGAGTCAAGACCCAGTACTTC,CASSIGELAGVKTQYF
TRBJ2-1,-,TRBV7-6,-,TGTGCCAGCAGCTTATCCTTCAATGAGCAGTTCTTC,CASSLSFNEQFF
TRBJ2-7,-,TRBV18,-,TGTGCCAGCTCAACGGGGACCGACTACGAGCAGTACTTC,CASSTGTDYEQYF
TRBJ2-6,-,TRBV6-1,-,TGTGCCCGAAACCCCTGTTCTGGGGCCAACGTCCTGACTTTC,CARNPCSGANVLTF
TRBJ2-2,-,TRBV19,few,TGTGCCAGCAGCATGGCCGGTCTCCGGACCGGGGAGCTGTTTTTT,CASSMAGLRTGELFF
TRBJ2-7,-,TRBV6-1,-,TGTGCCAGCAGCCGTCTGGTGGGAGCCACCTACGAGCAGTACTTC,CASSRLVGATYEQYF
TRBJ1-2,-,TRBV11-2,few,TGTGCCAGCAGCTTAGATCTCCGGGACTATGGCTACACCTTC,CASSLDLRDYGYTF
TRBJ2-1,-,TRBV7-2,few,TGTGCCAGCAGCTTAGTTCGTAATAGGGACAATGAGCAGTTCTTC,CASSLVRNRDNEQFF
TRBJ1-5,-,TRBV6-2/TRBV6-3,-,TGTGCCAGCAGCCTAGGGGGGCCGAGCAATCAGCCCCAGCATTTT,CASSLGGPSNQPQHF
TRBJ2-1,TRBD2,TRBV24-1,few,TGTGCCACCCAGGAGCGGGAGCGTCCCCCCTACAATGAGCAGTTCTTC,CATQERERPPYNEQFF
TRBJ2-1,-,TRBV2,-,TGTGCCAGCAGTGAATACCCCGATTTAGAGGAGCAGTTCTTC,CASSEYPDLEEQFF
TRBJ2-7,TRBD2,TRBV7-6,-,TGTGCCAGCAGCCCTAGCGGGAGGAACTACGAGCAGTACTTC,CASSPSGRNYEQYF
TRBJ2-5,-,TRBV29-1,-,TGCAGCGTTGAAGAGGGCCAAGAGACCCAGTACTTC,CSVEEGQETQYF
TRBJ2-2,TRBD2,TRBV11-3,few,TGTGCCAGCAGCGGACTAGGGAGGGGGGAGCTGTTTTTT,CASSGLGRGELFF
TRBJ2-5,-,TRBV6-2/TRBV6-3,-,TGTGCCAGCAGTTATGGCAGGGTGGTAGAGACCCAGTACTTC,CASSYGRVVETQYF
TRBJ2-7,TRBD2,TRBV28,-,TGTGCCACCACTAGCGGGAGGGCCTGGGAGCAGTACTTC,CATTSGRAWEQYF
TRBJ1-1,TRBD1,TRBV19,few,TGTGCCAGTAGTGGGCAGGGGGCCTACACTGAAGCTTTCTTT,CASSGQGAYTEAFF
TRBJ2-3,TRBD2,TRBV27,-,TGTGCCAGCAGTTCAACCGGGAGGTTGGTAAGCACAGATACGCAGTATTTT,CASSSTGRLVSTDTQYF
TRBJ2-7,-,TRBV7-2,-,TGTGCCAGCAGCTTAGCTTCGGCCGCATACGAGCAGTACTTC,CASSLASAAYEQYF
TRBJ1-4,-,TRBV15,-,TGTGCCACCAGCAGAGCGCCTAGGCCGGAGGAAAAACTGTTTTTT,CATSRAPRPEEKLFF
TRBJ2-5,-,TRBV5-5,once,TGTGCCAGCAGCTTGGGGCTTCAGGGGACCCAGTACTTC,CASSLGLQGTQYF
TRBJ1-3,-,TRBV5-4,few,TGTGCCAGCAGCTTGGGGTTTGGAAACACCATATATTTT,CASSLGFGNTIYF
TRBJ2-7,-,TRBV7-2,-,TGTGCCAGCAGCTTAGGGGGTGCAGGCTCCTACGAGCAGTACTTC,CASSLGGAGSYEQYF
TRBJ2-3,-,TRBV18,-,TGTGCCAGCTCAGTCAGGGCCGTAGATACGCAGTATTTT,CASSVRAVDTQYF
TRBJ2-2,-,TRBV7-2,few,TGTGCCAGCAGCTTAGTTAGCGGAAGGACCCGTGGCACCGGGGAGCTGTTTTTT,CASSLVSGRTRGTGELFF
TRBJ2-7,-,TRBV4-3,-,TGCGCCAGCAGCCAACAATCCGCTGGGAGCGGCGGAGGTAGCGAGCAGTACTTC,CASSQQSAGSGGGSEQYF
TRBJ1-6,-,TRBV10-3,-,TGTGCCATCAGTGAGTCGCCAGATTCACCCCTCCACTTT,CAISESPDSPLHF
TRBJ2-1,TRBD2,TRBV7-9,-,TGTGCCAGCAGCATACCGAGTCGGCGGGAGAGCTCCTACAATGAGCAGTTCTTC,CASSIPSRRESSYNEQFF
TRBJ1-2,-,TRBV27,-,TGTGCCAGCAGTAACGCGGGGGGCCCCTATGGCTACACCTTC,CASSNAGGPYGYTF
TRBJ2-3,-,TRBV6-1,-,TGTGCCAGCAGTCCATTAGGACAGAACACAGATACGCAGTATTTT,CASSPLGQNTDTQYF
TRBJ1-1,-,TRBV5-6,few,TGTGCCAGCAGCTTTACCCACCAGAACACTGAAGCTTTCTTT,CASSFTHQNTEAFF